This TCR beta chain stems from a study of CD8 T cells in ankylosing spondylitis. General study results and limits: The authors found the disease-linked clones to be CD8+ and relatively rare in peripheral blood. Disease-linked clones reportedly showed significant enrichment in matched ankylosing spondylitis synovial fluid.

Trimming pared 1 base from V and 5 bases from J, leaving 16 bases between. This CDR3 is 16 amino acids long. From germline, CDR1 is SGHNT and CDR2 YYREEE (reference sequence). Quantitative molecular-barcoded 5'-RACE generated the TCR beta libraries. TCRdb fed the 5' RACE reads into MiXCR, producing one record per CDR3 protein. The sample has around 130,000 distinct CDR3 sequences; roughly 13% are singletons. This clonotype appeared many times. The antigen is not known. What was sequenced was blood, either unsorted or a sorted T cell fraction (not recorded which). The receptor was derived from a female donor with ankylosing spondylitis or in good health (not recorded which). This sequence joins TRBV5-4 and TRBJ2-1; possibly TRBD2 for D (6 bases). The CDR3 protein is CASSLRRGGLDNEQFF. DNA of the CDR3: TGTGCCAGCAGCTTGCGTAGGGGAGGTTTGGACAATGAGCAGTTCTTC. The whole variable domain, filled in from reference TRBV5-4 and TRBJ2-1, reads ETGVTQSPTHLIKTRGQQVTLRCSSQSGHNTVSWYQQALGQGPQFIFQYYREEENGRGNFPPRFSGLQFPNYSSELNVNALELDDSALYLCASSLRRGGLDNEQFFGPGTRLTVL.